The T cell receptor (beta chain) under discussion was sequenced for a study of T cells in Graves' hyperthyroidism and ophthalmopathy. For the study at large: Before any treatment, at initial diagnosis, peripheral blood was collected.

Graves' hyperthyroidism without ophthalmopathy progression within 18 months was termed stable. Hyperthyroidism had been newly diagnosed in patients aged 18 to 65, and its duration was under 2 months. The PBMCs studied were ones that came from approximately 9.9 ml fresh peripheral blood. Germline loops: CDR1 MDHEN, CDR2 SYDVKM. The V end lost 10 bases, the J end lost 1 base, and 8 bases lay between the germline ends. The CDR3 is 12 residues long. TCR beta CDR3 sequences were amplified from RNA transcripts. The HTBI primer set served for first-round RT-PCR of the TCR CDR3. TCRdb itself ran the multiplex PCR reads through MiXCR, one entry per CDR3 protein. This table has approximately 480,000 distinct CDR3 sequences, 20% appearing once. This clonotype occurred a few times.

The clonotype originates from a man aged 18 to 35 with Graves' hyperthyroidism. The material sequenced was blood. The genes are TRBV28 and TRBJ1-5; D is unresolved. Here the CDR3 DNA reads TGTGCCATACGACGAAGCAATCAGCCCCAGCATTTT. This codes for CAIRRSNQPQHF.